This T cell receptor (beta chain) appears in the sequencing data of a study of T cells in localized non-small cell lung cancer. Study observations and caveats: Only one tumor region went through sequencing, so heterogeneity may still be there. In adjacent lung appeared a median around 60 of the top 100 tumor clones. Compared with tumor, uninvolved adjacent lung displayed greater T cell clonality, ranking highest overall.

Details on this clone: What it binds is unknown.

Germline assignment: CDR1 MNHNS and CDR2 SASEGT. The CDR3 runs 15 residues. Germline trimming cut 4 bases from V and 5 bases from J; bases unmatched to any gene: 5. Libraries were prepared by immunoSEQ multiplex PCR; TCRdb keeps only in-frame clonotypes and omits some of them. The sample lists 100,000 to 150,000 clones, 89% seen once, with around 1.5% in the top ten. The clonotype was recovered from a female donor of 60 years or more with stage I lung adenocarcinoma. The chain carries TRBV6-1 and TRBJ2-5, with 12 bases matching TRBD1. Sample: peripheral blood, taken before any cancer treatment. The CDR3 region is CASSGGQGARETQYF. CDR3 nucleotides: TGTGCCAGCAGTGGGGGACAGGGGGCGCGTGAGACCCAGTACTTC.